This T cell receptor (beta chain) was retrieved from a study of siplizumab effects on memory and regulatory T cells. As regards this clone: Its target is not known.

Sequencing used immunoSEQ multiplex PCR; TCRdb keeps in-frame clones, though not all of them. The sample lists 100,000 or so clones, 94% seen once, with around 0.6% in the top ten. Study observations and caveats: Unstimulated naive T cells seemed to show more diversity than memory cells did, and they also seemed to be among the major contributors to the alloresponse.

The CDR3 sequence is 11 residues long. Trimming took 2 bases from V and 4 from J, leaving 6 bases between them. The germline V gene encodes CDR1 GTSNPN and CDR2 SVGIG (reference sequence). The V gene is TRBV30, the J gene TRBJ2-7, with D perhaps TRBD2 (5 bases). This clonotype was sampled from a human donor in good health. The sample consisted of Tregs sorted from blood. DNA of the CDR3: TGTGCCTGGAGTCGCGGGTACGAGCAGTACTTC. Encoded protein: CAWSRGYEQYF. Using reference TRBV30 and TRBJ2-7 for the parts outside the CDR3, the full variable domain is SQTIHQWPATLVQPVGSPLSLECTVEGTSNPNLYWYRQAAGRGLQLLFYSVGIGQISSEVPQNLSASRPQDRQFILSSKKLLLSDSGFYLCAWSRGYEQYFGPGTRLTVT.